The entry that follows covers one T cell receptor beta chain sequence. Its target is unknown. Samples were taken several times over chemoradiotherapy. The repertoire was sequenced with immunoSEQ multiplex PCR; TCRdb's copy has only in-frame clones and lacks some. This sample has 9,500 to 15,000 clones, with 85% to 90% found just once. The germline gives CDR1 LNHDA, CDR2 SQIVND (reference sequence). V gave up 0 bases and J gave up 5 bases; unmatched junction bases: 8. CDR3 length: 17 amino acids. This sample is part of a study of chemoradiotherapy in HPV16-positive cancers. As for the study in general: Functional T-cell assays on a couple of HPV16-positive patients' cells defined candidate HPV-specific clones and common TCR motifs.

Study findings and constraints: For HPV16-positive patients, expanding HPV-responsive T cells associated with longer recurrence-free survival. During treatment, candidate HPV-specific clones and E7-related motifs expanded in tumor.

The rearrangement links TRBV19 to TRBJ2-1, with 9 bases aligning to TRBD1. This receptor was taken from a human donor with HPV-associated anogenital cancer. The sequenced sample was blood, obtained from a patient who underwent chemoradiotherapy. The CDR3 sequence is CASSIETRTGVDNEQFF. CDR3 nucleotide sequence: TGTGCCAGTAGTATAGAGACTCGGACAGGGGTGGACAATGAGCAGTTCTTC.